This T cell receptor (beta chain) stems from a study of Ad26.COV2.S vaccination and SARS-CoV-2 variants. Overall study results and limits: Those who received vaccine or placebo ended up with similar non-spike TCR breadth.

Stated treatment: about 20 received Ad26.COV2.S at low or high dose, single or two shots; 5 received placebo; per-sample allocation not given. Collection of the samples took place on day 63 after the first injection of vaccine or placebo. This Boston cohort included adults aged 18-55 years. Participants' vaccine, an Ad26 vector, delivered Wuhan-strain SARS-CoV-2 spike. CDR3 length: 15 residues. The V gene lost 4 bases and the J gene lost 4 bases, with 19 bases spanning the gap. Germline V gene data show CDR1 as GTSNPN and CDR2 as SVGIG (reference sequence). Clones were read by immunoSEQ multiplex PCR, and TCRdb kept only the in-frame ones, dropping some. Here the sample spans about 250,000 clones, 70% to 90% being singletons. Notes on this clone: Its antigen is as yet unknown.

This rearrangement joins TRBV30 to TRBJ1-1, with D perhaps TRBD1 (5 bases). This receptor was obtained from a person between 18 and 60 years old who received the Ad26.COV2.S COVID-19 vaccine or a placebo. The sequencing here drew on peripheral blood, taken in a trial of Ad26.COV2.S vaccine versus placebo. CDR3 DNA: TGTGCCTGGATCCCTGGGTGGGGGATTGCCACTGAAGCTTTCTTT. Protein product: CAWIPGWGIATEAFF.